A single sample is the source of the 31 T cell receptor beta chains below, sequenced in a study of blood T cell repertoires in COVID-19. Repertoires were generated with immunoSEQ multiplex PCR, while TCRdb's copy carries only in-frame clones and drops some. Seen here are 110,000 or so clones, approximately 90% observed once, and the top ten hold 4.6%. The sequencing input was peripheral blood. These receptors originate from a woman aged 45-59 years with acute or convalescent COVID-19.

The J gene is TRBJ1-1, the V gene TRBV11-1, with 7 bases lining up with TRBD1. Trimming at V came to 6 bases and at J to 1 base, leaving 5 bases not matched to a gene. The CDR3 is 14 amino acids. Germline CDR1 SGHAT, CDR2 FQDESV (reference sequence). This CDR3 reads CASRGTERNTEAFF. The CDR3 DNA follows: TGTGCCAGCAGGGGGACAGAAAGGAACACTGAAGCTTTCTTT.

J is TRBJ2-1 and V is TRBV7-9, with 9 positions matching TRBD2. After removal of 2 bases from V and 2 bases from J, the junction contained 4 bases not matched to a gene. CDR3 size: 16 residues. Germline V gene lookup returns CDR1 SEHNR and CDR2 FQNEAQ (reference sequence). CDR3 amino acids: CASSLSAGGAYNEQFF. The CDR3 coding sequence is TGTGCCAGCAGCTTATCAGCGGGGGGCGCCTACAATGAGCAGTTCTTC.

The CDR3 DNA sequence: TGTGCCAGCAGCTTTAGCGGGGCGAGCTCCTACGAGCAGTACTTC. Translating it yields CASSFSGASSYEQYF. The chain couples TRBV7-9 to TRBJ2-7; TRBD2 aligns across 8 bases. This CDR3 comprises 15 residues. V lost 3 bases to trimming and J lost 0 bases; unmatched junction nucleotides: 4. CDR1 SEHNR and CDR2 FQNEAQ come from the germline V gene (reference sequence).

This chain links TRBV11-2 with TRBJ2-7; D perhaps matches TRBD2 (5 bases). Deletions cut 7 bases from V and 6 bases from J, with 25 bases between. The CDR3 contains 16 residues. The germline V gene has CDR1 SGHAT and CDR2 FQNNGV. The CDR3 loop reads CASTPEGSGPFSEQYF. In DNA form, the CDR3 reads TGTGCCAGCACCCCCGAGGGAAGCGGACCCTTCTCCGAGCAGTACTTC.

The gene calls are TRBV27 and TRBJ2-7; 8 bases map to TRBD1. Trimming took 5 bases from V and 4 from J; bases not matched to a gene: 13. Germline lookup yields CDR1 MNHEY and CDR2 SMNVEV (reference sequence). The CDR3 has 16 amino acids. This chain's CDR3 is CASSLHPDRVGYEQYF. The DNA for the CDR3 is TGTGCCAGCAGTCTGCACCCGGACAGGGTCGGATACGAGCAGTACTTC.

This chain joins TRBV5-1 and TRBJ1-1; TRBD1 matches at 7 bases. This CDR3 contains 15 residues. J lost 0 bases, V lost 4 bases, and 6 bases had no gene match. Germline loops: CDR1 SGHRS, CDR2 YFSETQ. The DNA for the CDR3 is TGCGCCAGCAGCATATCCCAGGGGGTGAACACTGAAGCTTTCTTT. Its translation: CASSISQGVNTEAFF.

The V gene is TRBV4-2, the J gene TRBJ1-5; possibly TRBD1 for D (5 bases). V gave up 1 base and J gave up 7 bases, with 14 bases separating them. The CDR3 runs to 15 residues. CDR1 is LGHNA, CDR2 YNFKEQ, per germline. In DNA, the CDR3 is TGTGCCAGCAGCCAAGGGTCAGGGAATGTGCAGCCCCAGCATTTT. As protein: CASSQGSGNVQPQHF.

The V gene is TRBV10-3, the J gene TRBJ2-7, with TRBD2 matching 7 bases. CDR1 and CDR2 from the germline V gene are ENHRY and SYGVKD. Trimming at V came to 3 bases and at J to 2 bases, leaving 10 bases not matched to a gene. The CDR3 consists of 16 residues. The CDR3 coding sequence is TGTGCCATCAGTGAAACGACTAGCCTTACCCCCTACGAGCAGTACTTC. Translating gives CAISETTSLTPYEQYF.

This chain uses TRBV6-5 with TRBJ1-1, with D perhaps TRBD1 (6 bases). The CDR3 runs to 13 residues. Per germline, CDR1 MNHEY and CDR2 SVGAGI. V was trimmed by 5 bases and J by 1 base, leaving 8 bases between them. The CDR3 nucleotides read TGTGCCAGCAGTCTGGGACAGAACACTGAAGCTTTCTTT. Its protein is CASSLGQNTEAFF.

The chain is built from TRBV15 and TRBJ2-7; 10 bases fit TRBD2. Germline-derived CDR1 and CDR2 are LNHNV and YYDKDF (reference sequence). The CDR3 extends over 17 amino acids. Unmatched junction bases numbered 14, after V lost 0 bases and J lost 9 bases. The CDR3 DNA reads TGTGCCACCAGCAGAGATCCTCTGATCCCTAGCGGGAGCGGGCAGTACTTC. This sequence encodes CATSRDPLIPSGSGQYF.

The gene calls are TRBV4-3 and TRBJ2-5, with 7 bases that match TRBD2. V lost 0 bases and J lost 2; bases outside the gene matches: 6. Germline V lookup: CDR1 LGHNA, CDR2 YSLEER. This CDR3 comprises 16 residues. CDR3 DNA sequence: TGCGCCAGCAGCCAAGAGTGGAGGGGAGGGCAAGAGACCCAGTACTTC. This gives the protein CASSQEWRGGQETQYF.

The CDR3 DNA follows: TGTGCCAGCAGCTGGAGGGGGGTCCCGGGACAGGGGGCACGGGAGACCCAGTACTTC. Amino acid sequence: CASSWRGVPGQGARETQYF. The V call is TRBV6-2 or TRBV6-3, the J call TRBJ2-5; the match to TRBD1 covers 12 bases. J gave up 5 bases and V 6 bases, and 19 bases lay outside the gene matches. In germline, CDR1 is MNHEY, CDR2 SVGEGT. CDR3 length: 19 residues.

CDR3 in amino acids: CASSQEYQGRGKLFF. CDR3 DNA: TGTGCCAGCAGCCAAGAGTACCAGGGGAGGGGAAAACTGTTTTTT. The chain employs TRBV14 and TRBJ1-4; possibly TRBD1 for D (6 bases). This CDR3 has 15 amino acids. Trimming stripped 0 bases from V and 10 bases from J, with 15 bases between. Germline values: CDR1 SGHDN, CDR2 FVKESK. Together with reference TRBV14 and TRBJ1-4, the CDR3 gives the full variable domain: EAGVTQFPSHSVIEKGQTVTLRCDPISGHDNLYWYRRVMGKEIKFLLHFVKESKQDESGMPNNRFLAERTGGTYSTLKVQPAELEDSGVYFCASSQEYQGRGKLFFGSGTQLSVL.

This chain joins TRBV9 and TRBJ2-5, with 8 nucleotides matching TRBD1. Losses at the gene ends were 4 bases for V and 1 base for J; bases not matched to a gene: 9. The germline V gene has CDR1 SGDLS and CDR2 YYNGEE. The CDR3 has 16 amino acids. The CDR3 region is CASSTGQGVGQETQYF. CDR3 bases: TGTGCCAGCAGCACTGGACAGGGAGTGGGCCAAGAGACCCAGTACTTC. Combining the CDR3 with reference TRBV9 and TRBJ2-5 gives the whole variable domain DSGVTQTPKHLITATGQRVTLRCSPRSGDLSVYWYQQSLDQGLQFLIQYYNGEERAKGNILERFSAQQFPDLHSELNLSSLELGDSALYFCASSTGQGVGQETQYFGPGTRLLVL.

The genes are TRBV7-8 and TRBJ2-4, with TRBD2 as a possible D gene (6 bases). Germline V gives CDR1 SGHVS, CDR2 FQNEAQ. The CDR3 extends over 17 amino acids. The V end lost 1 base, the J end lost 2 bases, and 15 bases lay between the germline ends. CDR3 DNA sequence: TGTGCCAGCAGCTTAGTTCGGGCAGGAGGGTCCAAAAACATTCAGTACTTC. Its protein is CASSLVRAGGSKNIQYF.

The V call is TRBV28, the J call TRBJ1-1, with D possibly TRBD1 on 5 matching bases. V was cut by 6 bases and J by 6 bases, with 14 bases left in between. The CDR3 covers 13 residues. The germline CDR1 and CDR2 sequences are MDHEN and SYDVKM. The CDR3 DNA follows: TGTGCCAGCAGACTCATAACAGGACCTGAAGCTTTCTTT. Protein product: CASRLITGPEAFF.

The chain carries TRBV30 and TRBJ1-1; D call uncertain. There are 13 residues in the CDR3. V shed 2 bases and J shed 1 base, with 8 bases lying between them. Germline CDR1 GTSNPN, CDR2 SVGIG (reference sequence). CDR3 in amino acids: CAWSRLSNTEAFF. The CDR3 DNA reads TGTGCCTGGAGTCGTTTGTCGAACACTGAAGCTTTCTTT.

The genes are TRBV2 and TRBJ2-2; D possibly corresponds to TRBD1 (5 bases). Trimming left V 3 bases short and J 7 bases short, with 9 bases between. The CDR3 covers 13 residues. CDR1 and CDR2 from the germline V gene are SNHLY and FYNNEI. CDR3 amino acids: CASSDRVVGELFF. CDR3 nucleotide sequence: TGTGCCAGCAGTGACAGGGTAGTCGGGGAGCTGTTTTTT.

The chain is built from TRBV6-1 and TRBJ1-3, with D hard to call. This CDR3 is built from 15 residues. Germline CDR1 reads MNHNS; CDR2 reads SASEGT. V lost 3 bases and J lost 0, with 9 bases in between. The CDR3 nucleotides are TGTGCCAGCAGTGACCCTAGCTCCTCTGGAAACACCATATATTTT. It codes for CASSDPSSSGNTIYF.

The V and J genes are TRBV19 and TRBJ1-5; 11 positions match TRBD1. CDR1 and CDR2 from the germline V gene are LNHDA and SQIVND (reference sequence). V shed 3 bases and J 2 bases; nucleotides not matched to a gene: 9. The CDR3 length is 18 residues. The CDR3 loop is CASSMDRGRVRGNQPQHF. CDR3 nucleotide sequence: TGTGCCAGTAGTATGGACAGGGGGCGGGTTAGGGGCAATCAGCCCCAGCATTTT.

Only one count was recorded for this clone. The rearrangement links TRBV30 to TRBJ1-4; 8 positions match TRBD1. This CDR3 has 15 residues. V trimming: 0 bases; J trimming: 5 bases; junction bases outside the gene matches: 5. Germline V CDR1 and CDR2: GTSNPN, SVGIG (reference sequence). In nucleotides, the CDR3 is TGTGCCTGGAGTGTTACAGGGGGGAGAAATGAAAAACTGTTTTTT. This encodes CAWSVTGGRNEKLFF.

CDR3 coding DNA: TGTGCCACCAGCACTGGGAGTTACGAGCAGTACTTC. Its translation is CATSTGSYEQYF. The chain uses TRBV15 and TRBJ2-7; TRBD2 might be the D (5 bases). The germline V gene encodes CDR1 LNHNV and CDR2 YYDKDF (reference sequence). This CDR3 is 12 amino acids long. V lost 4 bases and J 4 bases, leaving 8 bases between the germline ends. The full variable domain, in which reference TRBV15 and TRBJ2-7 provide the parts outside the CDR3, is DAMVIQNPRYQVTQFGKPVTLSCSQTLNHNVMYWYQQKSSQAPKLLFHYYDKDFNNEADTPDNFQSRRPNTSFCFLDIRSPGLGDTAMYLCATSTGSYEQYFGPGTRLTVT.

V gene TRBV12-3 or TRBV12-4 combines with J gene TRBJ2-7, with 8 bases that match TRBD1. This CDR3 region has 12 residues. V was pared by 6 bases and J by 6 bases, with 4 bases of the junction left unmatched. Written as DNA, the CDR3 is TGTGCCAGCAGCCTGACAGGGGCCGAGCAGTACTTC. Its translation is CASSLTGAEQYF.

The J gene is TRBJ2-3, the V gene TRBV7-2; D call uncertain. The CDR3 covers 12 residues. The V end was cut by 5 bases, the J end by 6 bases, with 9 bases between. CDR1 is SGHTA, CDR2 FQGNSA, per germline. The CDR3 protein is CASSRWRDTQYF. The CDR3 bases are TGTGCCAGCAGCCGCTGGCGGGATACGCAGTATTTT.

The J gene is TRBJ1-2, the V gene TRBV2; 7 nucleotides align to TRBD1. Germline CDR1 is SNHLY and CDR2 is FYNNEI. The V segment lost 6 bases and the J segment 6 bases; nucleotides outside the gene matches: 10. CDR3 size: 14 residues. CDR3 sequence (DNA): TGTGCCAGCAGCGTACAGGGGTTTAGTGATGGCTACACCTTC. Residues: CASSVQGFSDGYTF. Full variable domain (rest looked up from reference TRBV2 and TRBJ1-2): EPEVTQTPSHQVTQMGQEVILRCVPISNHLYFYWYRQILGQKVEFLVSFYNNEISEKSEIFDDQFSVERPDGSNFTLKIRSTKLEDSAMYFCASSVQGFSDGYTFGSGTRLTVV.

The chain couples TRBV28 to TRBJ1-5, with 9 nucleotides matching TRBD1. The CDR3 runs to 15 residues. J gave up 4 bases and V 3 bases, and 4 bases lay outside the gene matches. Germline assignment: CDR1 MDHEN and CDR2 SYDVKM. In nucleotides, the CDR3 is TGTGCCAGCAGTTTGACAGGGGGAGAGAATCAGCCCCAGCATTTT. Protein sequence: CASSLTGGENQPQHF.

The chain carries TRBV2 and TRBJ1-5; 7 bases are shared with TRBD1. This CDR3 has 16 residues. V lost 6 bases to trimming and J lost 3 bases; unmatched junction nucleotides: 11. Germline CDR1 SNHLY, CDR2 FYNNEI. The CDR3 loop is CASSARTGVANQPQHF. The CDR3 DNA reads TGTGCCAGCAGCGCCAGGACAGGAGTTGCCAATCAGCCCCAGCATTTT.

The rearrangement uses TRBV6-2 or TRBV6-3 and TRBJ1-4, with 8 positions matching TRBD1. V shed 6 bases, J shed 8 bases, and the junction held 8 bases outside the gene matches. The CDR3 is 14 residues long. CDR1 is MNHEY, CDR2 SVGEGT, per germline. The CDR3 DNA is TGTGCCAGCAGCCTGACAGGGGTCGGAGAAAAACTGTTTTTT. Residues: CASSLTGVGEKLFF.

The rearrangement uses TRBV4-1 and TRBJ2-7, with TRBD2 matching 9 bases. The CDR3 is 17 amino acids. Germline-derived CDR1 and CDR2 are MGHRA and YSYEKL. V was pared by 3 bases and J by 4 bases, with 13 bases of the junction left unmatched. The CDR3 coding sequence is TGCGCCAGCAGCCAGTCTGCAAGCCCAGCGGGGGGTTACGAGCAGTACTTC. Its protein is CASSQSASPAGGYEQYF.

This chain connects TRBV2 to TRBJ2-1; 7 bases align to TRBD1. V was pared by 6 bases and J by 4 bases, with 3 bases of the junction left unmatched. The CDR3 covers 13 residues. Germline loops: CDR1 SNHLY, CDR2 FYNNEI. Here the CDR3 DNA reads TGTGCCAGCAGGGGGGACAGTTACAATGAGCAGTTCTTC. Translation gives CASRGDSYNEQFF.

The chain is built from TRBV19 and TRBJ2-3; D ambiguous. The V gene's germline CDR1 is LNHDA and CDR2 SQIVND (reference sequence). V dropped 5 bases and J dropped 0 bases, with 12 bases sitting between them. This CDR3 comprises 15 residues. CDR3 bases: TGTGCCAGTAGTCGGAGCGTTGCTAGCACAGATACGCAGTATTTT. Residues: CASSRSVASTDTQYF.